Shown below are 25 T cell receptor beta chains from a single sample sequenced in a study of beta chain features in type 1 diabetes. cDNA synthesis used the whole RNA isolate, giving expressed TCRB sequences. Produced via immunoSEQ multiplex PCR; TCRdb's table is partial and in-frame only. The sample lists about 700,000 clones, roughly 13% occurring once. These receptors have no identified antigens. Study observations and caveats: All four CD4+ subsets of Type 1 diabetes patients contained TCRB CDR3s that were moderately but significantly shorter.

The material sequenced was naive CD4+ T cells from blood. These receptors all stem from a man aged 18 to 29 with type 1 diabetes.

This clone was seen a few times. The chain couples TRBV5-1 to TRBJ1-1, with 8 bases aligning to TRBD1. This CDR3 is 15 amino acids long. The germline V gene has CDR1 SGHRS and CDR2 YFSETQ. V was clipped by 4 bases and J by 0 bases; unmatched bases: 5. CDR3 nucleotides: TGCGCCAGCAGCGGAGACAGGGGAATGAACACTGAAGCTTTCTTT. Protein product: CASSGDRGMNTEAFF.

The chain recombines TRBV29-1 with TRBJ2-7; TRBD1 matches at 7 bases. CDR3 length: 15 amino acids. Per the germline V gene, CDR1 is SQVTM and CDR2 is ANQGSEA. The V gene end was trimmed by 1 base and the J gene end by 4 bases; junction bases not matched to a gene: 10. CDR3 coding DNA: TGCAGCGTTGAAGGTTTCCGGGACAGACAATACGAGCAGTACTTC. Translating gives CSVEGFRDRQYEQYF.

The chain couples TRBV5-1 to TRBJ2-5; D possibly corresponds to TRBD1 (5 bases). Germline assignment: CDR1 SGHRS and CDR2 YFSETQ. Trimming pared 5 bases from V and 5 bases from J, leaving 10 bases between. The CDR3 spans 12 residues. The CDR3 region has the DNA TGCGCCAGCAGGGTGGGGCCGGAGACCCAGTACTTC. Translated: CASRVGPETQYF.

CDR3 DNA: TGCGCCAGCAGCTTGGCGAGGACAGGGGACACTGAAGCTTTCTTT. This gives the protein CASSLARTGDTEAFF. J is TRBJ1-1 and V is TRBV5-1, with 9 bases identical to TRBD1. The length of the CDR3 is 15 residues. Trimming cost V 0 bases and J 3 bases; bases outside gene matches: 3. Germline CDR1 SGHRS, CDR2 YFSETQ.

There are a few counts of this clone. V usage is TRBV6-5 and J usage is TRBJ1-6, with D possibly matching TRBD1 (5 bases). Germline lookup yields CDR1 MNHEY and CDR2 SVGAGI. V was trimmed by 0 bases and J by 6 bases, leaving 12 bases between them. There are 16 residues in the CDR3. The DNA for the CDR3 is TGTGCCAGCAGTTACTCCTGGACGGGGGGTAATTCACCCCTCCACTTT. It specifies CASSYSWTGGNSPLHF.

The rearrangement uses TRBV2 and TRBJ1-2; D possibly corresponds to TRBD1 (6 bases). Trimming took 7 bases from V and 4 from J, leaving 22 bases between them. Germline V gene lookup returns CDR1 SNHLY and CDR2 FYNNEI. This CDR3 is 16 amino acids long. DNA for the CDR3: TGTGCCAGCACCGGAAGGGGACATCTCAGCTCCTATGGCTACACCTTC. Its translation: CASTGRGHLSSYGYTF.

This clone was found a few times. The chain carries TRBV7-9 and TRBJ2-7; D gene unclear. The CDR3 sequence is 14 residues long. V lost 1 base and J lost 0, with 7 bases in between. The germline gives CDR1 SEHNR, CDR2 FQNEAQ (reference sequence). The CDR3 DNA reads TGTGCCAGCAGCTTAGGGGCAAGCTCCTACGAGCAGTACTTC. This translates into CASSLGASSYEQYF.

The chain carries TRBV27 and TRBJ1-5; 8 bases map to TRBD1. The CDR3 covers 12 residues. With V trimmed by 9 bases and J by 4 bases, 2 bases remained unmatched. The V gene's germline CDR1 is MNHEY and CDR2 SMNVEV (reference sequence). The CDR3 protein is CASRQGNQPQHF. The CDR3 DNA follows: TGTGCCAGTAGACAGGGGAATCAGCCCCAGCATTTT.

The chain joins TRBV30 to TRBJ1-2; TRBD1 matches at 7 bases. V trimming: 4 bases; J trimming: 6 bases; junction bases outside the gene matches: 11. The CDR3 is 14 residues long. Germline V gene sequence: CDR1 GTSNPN, CDR2 SVGIG (reference sequence). CDR3 DNA sequence: TGTGCCTGGACAGACAGGGCCAGGTGGAATGGCTACACCTTC. This sequence encodes CAWTDRARWNGYTF.

This clone turned up a few times. V usage is TRBV30 and J usage is TRBJ1-1; D call uncertain. The length of the CDR3 is 13 residues. The germline V gene has CDR1 GTSNPN and CDR2 SVGIG (reference sequence). The ends were cut back, 4 bases at V and 2 bases at J, with 11 bases in the middle. Here the CDR3 reads CAWNPPRNTEAFF. CDR3 sequence (DNA): TGTGCCTGGAACCCCCCGCGAAACACTGAAGCTTTCTTT.

This chain joins TRBV4-1 and TRBJ1-5; D may be TRBD1 (5 bases). From germline, CDR1 is MGHRA and CDR2 YSYEKL. Trimming took off 1 base at V and 12 bases at J, with 10 bases between the two ends. The CDR3 length is 12 residues. DNA for the CDR3: TGCGCCAGCAGCCAAGCCGAGGGGAACCAGCATTTT. Protein product: CASSQAEGNQHF.

The chain's CDR3 is CASSQGGTNLQETQYF. As DNA, the CDR3 is TGCGCCAGCAGCCAAGGAGGGACTAACCTACAAGAGACCCAGTACTTC. The rearrangement links TRBV4-1 to TRBJ2-5; 7 bases fit TRBD2. The ends lost 1 base at V and 2 bases at J; junction bases unmatched: 7. CDR3 size: 16 residues. In germline, CDR1 is MGHRA, CDR2 YSYEKL.

This chain links TRBV5-1 with TRBJ1-6; perhaps TRBD1 as D (5 bases). Trimming stripped 5 bases from V and 8 bases from J, with 26 bases between. The CDR3 has 18 residues. The germline gives CDR1 SGHRS, CDR2 YFSETQ. As DNA, the CDR3 is TGCGCCAGCAGTCCACTCCCTCCCGGAGCAGGGTTTGATTCACCCCTCCACTTT. It encodes CASSPLPPGAGFDSPLHF.

This chain connects TRBV5-1 to TRBJ2-3; 7 positions agree with TRBD1. The germline CDR1 and CDR2 sequences are SGHRS and YFSETQ. This CDR3 region has 15 residues. The V segment lost 4 bases and the J segment 2 bases; nucleotides outside the gene matches: 7. CDR3 sequence (DNA): TGCGCCAGCAGCCCAGACAGGGCGTACACAGATACGCAGTATTTT. This codes for CASSPDRAYTDTQYF.

This clone was detected only a few times. The chain links TRBV6-4 to TRBJ1-5; maybe TRBD1 (5 bases). Trimming removed 4 bases at V and 5 bases at J, with 9 bases between. Germline CDR1 is MRHNA and CDR2 is SNTAGT. The CDR3 is 13 amino acids. The CDR3 bases are TGTGCCAGCAGTGCCGAAGGGGATCAGCCCCAGCATTTT. It is translated as CASSAEGDQPQHF.

About this clone: Other DNA sequences in the same sample also yield this CDR3. This chain links TRBV7-9 with TRBJ1-2; 10 bases line up with TRBD1. V lost 5 bases to trimming and J lost 5 bases; unmatched junction nucleotides: 5. The CDR3 sequence is 14 residues long. Germline loops: CDR1 SEHNR, CDR2 FQNEAQ (reference sequence). The CDR3: CASSPGQGYYGYTF. The DNA of the CDR3 is TGTGCCAGCAGCCCGGGACAGGGGTATTATGGCTACACCTTC.

Only a few counts were recorded for this clone. V usage is TRBV19 and J usage is TRBJ2-1; no firm D call. V was shortened by 3 bases and J by 4 bases, with 13 bases between the two germline ends. This CDR3 contains 15 residues. Germline CDR1 and CDR2: LNHDA and SQIVND (reference sequence). For the CDR3, the DNA is TGTGCCAGTAGTATCGGCCTAGAGCTTTACAATGAGCAGTTCTTC. Translation gives CASSIGLELYNEQFF. The full variable domain, completed using reference TRBV19 and TRBJ2-1, is DGGITQSPKYLFRKEGQNVTLSCEQNLNHDAMYWYRQDPGQGLRLIYYSQIVNDFQKGDIAEGYSVSREKKESFPLTVTSAQKNPTAFYLCASSIGLELYNEQFFGPGTRLTVL.

This clone occurred a few times. The J gene is TRBJ1-1, the V gene TRBV30; 8 nucleotides align to TRBD1. The V gene end was trimmed by 2 bases and the J gene end by 4 bases; junction bases not matched to a gene: 3. Germline V lookup: CDR1 GTSNPN, CDR2 SVGIG (reference sequence). The CDR3 totals 13 residues. CDR3 loop: CAWSSTGGTEAFF. The CDR3 DNA reads TGTGCCTGGAGTTCAACAGGGGGCACTGAAGCTTTCTTT.

The rearrangement links TRBV6-5 to TRBJ2-1, with unresolved D. Trimming left V 0 bases short and J 5 bases short, with 8 bases between. This CDR3 has 14 amino acids. The germline V gene has CDR1 MNHEY and CDR2 SVGAGI. Here the CDR3 DNA reads TGTGCCAGCAGTTACTCCCAGGCCAACAATGAGCAGTTCTTC. It is translated as CASSYSQANNEQFF.

Only a few counts were recorded for this clone. The rearrangement joins TRBV7-9 to TRBJ1-2; the D gene is possibly TRBD1 (5 bases). Germline V gene data show CDR1 as SEHNR and CDR2 as FQNEAQ (reference sequence). This CDR3 spans 13 amino acids. The V gene lost 1 base and the J gene lost 7 bases, with 10 bases spanning the gap. The CDR3 bases are TGTGCCAGCAGCTTAGACAGGCTTGGTGGCTACACCTTC. Its protein product is CASSLDRLGGYTF.

The genes are TRBV9 and TRBJ1-2; D remains unclear. The CDR3 extends over 13 amino acids. Trimming pared 0 bases from V and 2 bases from J, leaving 5 bases between. Germline V gene data show CDR1 as SGDLS and CDR2 as YYNGEE. The chain's CDR3 is CASSVATNYGYTF. DNA for the CDR3: TGTGCCAGCAGCGTAGCAACAAACTATGGCTACACCTTC.

J is TRBJ2-7 and V is TRBV21-1; the D call TRBD2 from the table was never checked on the DNA. TRBV21-1 counts as a pseudogene. CDR3 length: 10 amino acids. The CDR3 nucleotides are TGTGCCAGCACCTCCCTAGGGCAGTACTTC. Amino acid sequence: CASTSLGQYF.

The J gene is TRBJ2-1, the V gene TRBV7-9, with D hard to call. The germline gives CDR1 SEHNR, CDR2 FQNEAQ (reference sequence). This CDR3 has 17 amino acids. Trimming took off 0 bases at V and 0 bases at J, with 12 bases between the two ends. DNA for the CDR3: TGTGCCAGCAGCTTAGCAGCCGGGCCAAGCTCCTACAATGAGCAGTTCTTC. It codes for CASSLAAGPSSYNEQFF.

The chain links TRBV5-1 to TRBJ1-2; 9 bases fit TRBD1. CDR1 and CDR2 from the germline V gene are SGHRS and YFSETQ. V was clipped by 4 bases and J by 3 bases; unmatched bases: 10. CDR3 length: 16 residues. The DNA for the CDR3 is TGCGCCAGCAGCGACCGGGACAGGGACCCCTACTATGGCTACACCTTC. This encodes CASSDRDRDPYYGYTF.

This clone was counted only a few times. The rearrangement uses TRBV25-1 and TRBJ1-6; possible D gene TRBD1, 5 bases. The germline V and J ends were trimmed by 3 bases and 5 bases, with 8 bases remaining between them. Per germline, CDR1 MGHDK and CDR2 SYGVNS. The CDR3 spans 14 residues. Here the CDR3 DNA reads TGTGCCAGCAGTGAGCAGGGAAATAATTCACCCCTCCACTTT. Translation: CASSEQGNNSPLHF.